This passage covers 20 T cell receptor beta chains from one sample sequenced in a study of cytomegalovirus exposure and HLA in healthy donors. PCR employed 60 Vbeta and 13 Jbeta primers. Measured with immunoSEQ multiplex PCR; TCRdb has only the in-frame clones, and not every one. This table holds approximately 170,000 clones, around three quarters found once. The specimen was PBMCs. The receptors originated from a middle-aged man in good health and CMV-seronegative.

The chain employs TRBV9 and TRBJ1-4; the D gene is possibly TRBD1 (5 bases). CDR3 length: 14 residues. Germline lookup yields CDR1 SGDLS and CDR2 YYNGEE. Trimming left V 5 bases short and J 8 bases short, with 16 bases between. The CDR3 nucleotides read TGTGCCAGCAGTGTGGGACCTGGGGGGGAAAAACTGTTTTTT. Translating gives CASSVGPGGEKLFF.

This chain connects TRBV19 to TRBJ2-1; the match to TRBD2 covers 8 bases. The CDR3 consists of 16 residues. Trimming cost V 1 base and J 0 bases; bases outside gene matches: 2. Germline CDR1 LNHDA, CDR2 SQIVND (reference sequence). CDR3 DNA: TGTGCCAGTAGTATAGGGAGCGGGGGCTCCTACAATGAGCAGTTCTTC. Translated, it gives CASSIGSGGSYNEQFF.

The chain joins TRBV5-1 to TRBJ2-7; 8 positions match TRBD2. CDR3 length: 15 residues. With V trimmed by 0 bases and J by 4 bases, 6 bases remained unmatched. In germline, CDR1 is SGHRS, CDR2 YFSETQ. The CDR3 DNA reads as TGCGCCAGCAGCTTGGGTCCGGGAGGGAGGTACGAGCAGTACTTC. Its protein is CASSLGPGGRYEQYF.

The chain uses TRBV28 and TRBJ1-1, with D unresolved. V dropped 6 bases and J dropped 5 bases, with 10 bases sitting between them. This CDR3 has 12 residues. In germline, CDR1 is MDHEN, CDR2 SYDVKM. This chain's CDR3 is CASSLRSTEAFF. CDR3 DNA: TGTGCCAGCAGCCTCAGGTCGACTGAAGCTTTCTTT.

The chain combines TRBV11-2 with TRBJ1-2, with TRBD1 identical over 10 bases. V shed 3 bases and J 6 bases; nucleotides not matched to a gene: 1. Germline V gives CDR1 SGHAT, CDR2 FQNNGV. The CDR3 is 13 residues long. The chain's CDR3 is CASSLGQGNGYTF. DNA of the CDR3: TGTGCCAGCAGCTTGGGACAGGGGAATGGCTACACCTTC. The complete variable domain, with remaining parts taken from reference TRBV11-2 and TRBJ1-2, reads EAGVAQSPRYKIIEKRQSVAFWCNPISGHATLYWYQQILGQGPKLLIQFQNNGVVDDSQLPKDRFSAERLKGVDSTLKIQPAKLEDSAVYLCASSLGQGNGYTFGSGTRLTVV.

This clone was seen only a few times. The chain carries TRBV29-1 and TRBJ2-3; 11 bases map to TRBD1. The CDR3 extends over 14 amino acids. CDR1 is SQVTM and CDR2 is ANQGSEA in the germline V gene. V lost 7 bases and J lost 3; bases outside the gene matches: 6. CDR3 amino acids: CSAWGTGGTDTQYF. The CDR3, as DNA: TGCAGCGCCTGGGGGACAGGGGGAACAGATACGCAGTATTTT.

The chain combines TRBV4-1 with TRBJ1-4; 9 bases map to TRBD1. The germline CDR1 and CDR2 sequences are MGHRA and YSYEKL. Trimming cost V 4 bases and J 8 bases; bases outside gene matches: 8. The CDR3 is 15 residues long. The CDR3 region is CASSPLGQGREKLFF. The CDR3 region has the DNA TGCGCCAGCAGCCCACTCGGACAGGGGCGGGAAAAACTGTTTTTT.

This sequence joins TRBV18 and TRBJ2-2; no firm D call. V was clipped by 1 base and J by 7 bases, with 4 bases between them. Looked up from germline, CDR1 is KGHSH and CDR2 is LQKENI. The CDR3 length is 12 residues. The CDR3 coding sequence is TGTGCCAGCTCACCACGAGACGGGGAGCTGTTTTTT. Amino acids: CASSPRDGELFF.

With regard to this clone: At one boundary the junction diverges from the germline segment, which might be a read error. CDR3 sequence reads: CASSPSLGANGLTF. The CDR3 region has the DNA TGTGCCAGCAGTCCCTCCCTTGGGGCCAACGGCCTGACTTTC. The chain employs TRBV11-1 and TRBJ2-6; tentatively, D is TRBD1 (5 bases). Germline V lookup: CDR1 SGHAT, CDR2 FQDESV (reference sequence). The CDR3 consists of 14 residues.

The chain uses TRBV10-1 and TRBJ2-7, with 8 bases matching TRBD2. CDR1 WNHNN and CDR2 SYGVQD come from the germline V gene (reference sequence). J gave up 2 bases and V 0 bases, and 12 bases lay outside the gene matches. CDR3 length: 18 amino acids. CDR3 nucleotides: TGCGCCAGCAGTGAGTCGACTCGCGGGGGGCGCGGGGCCTACGAGCAGTACGTC. It encodes CASSESTRGGRGAYEQYV.

CDR3 sequence (DNA): TGCGCCAGCAGCTTGAATAGCGGAGGCTACAATGAGCAGTTCTTC. It codes for CASSLNSGGYNEQFF. This chain links TRBV5-1 with TRBJ2-1, with a weak D call TRBD2 (6 bases). The CDR3 runs to 15 residues. CDR1 is SGHRS and CDR2 is YFSETQ in the germline V gene. Trimming cost V 1 base and J 3 bases, with 11 bases left between them.

The rearrangement uses TRBV2 and TRBJ1-6, with 10 positions matching TRBD1. V dropped 3 bases and J dropped 6; count of bases not matched to a gene: 2. Germline V gives CDR1 SNHLY, CDR2 FYNNEI. The CDR3 has 15 amino acids. CDR3 sequence: CASSDDRGRNSPLHF. The CDR3 nucleotides are TGTGCCAGCAGTGACGACAGGGGGCGTAATTCACCCCTCCACTTT.

This clone has just one count. This chain connects TRBV5-1 to TRBJ2-7; the match to TRBD2 covers 7 bases. Germline CDR1 is SGHRS and CDR2 is YFSETQ. The CDR3 loop spans 16 amino acids. Trimming removed 0 bases from V and 1 base from J; junction bases left unmatched: 7. The CDR3 bases are TGCGCCAGCAGCTTGGACGGCGGGAGTTCATCCTACGAGCAGTACTTC. It encodes CASSLDGGSSSYEQYF.

The rearrangement joins TRBV6-5 to TRBJ1-4; possible D gene TRBD1, 6 bases. Trimming left V 5 bases short and J 2 bases short, with 9 bases between. The CDR3 contains 14 residues. Germline V gives CDR1 MNHEY, CDR2 SVGAGI. CDR3 DNA: TGTGCCAGCAGTCGACAGGTGACTAATGAAAAACTGTTTTTT. This sequence encodes CASSRQVTNEKLFF.

The gene calls are TRBV9 and TRBJ1-6; D is possibly TRBD1 (6 bases). Germline CDR1 SGDLS, CDR2 YYNGEE. V lost 6 bases and J lost 9, with 16 bases in between. The CDR3 loop spans 14 amino acids. The CDR3 coding sequence is TGTGCCAGCACCCAAGGGGCGGGGGCTTCACCCCTCCACTTT. Translating it yields CASTQGAGASPLHF. Full variable domain (missing parts from reference TRBV9 and TRBJ1-6): DSGVTQTPKHLITATGQRVTLRCSPRSGDLSVYWYQQSLDQGLQFLIQYYNGEERAKGNILERFSAQQFPDLHSELNLSSLELGDSALYFCASTQGAGASPLHFGNGTRLTVT.

Note on this clone: Other nucleotide sequences from this sample produce the same CDR3. The rearrangement uses TRBV5-1 and TRBJ1-3; 11 bases fit TRBD1. V trimming: 0 bases; J trimming: 4 bases; junction bases outside the gene matches: 3. Germline CDR1 reads SGHRS; CDR2 reads YFSETQ. CDR3 length equals 16 residues. CDR3 in DNA: TGCGCCAGCAGCTTGGCTGGACAGGGGGCAGGAAACACCATATATTTT. Amino acid sequence: CASSLAGQGAGNTIYF.

The chain has TRBV19 and TRBJ2-1; weak D call: TRBD2 (6 bases). V lost 1 base and J 6 bases, leaving 10 bases between the germline ends. Per germline, CDR1 LNHDA and CDR2 SQIVND (reference sequence). The CDR3 spans 14 residues. CDR3 coding DNA: TGTGCCAGTAGTATAGTAATGGGGGGCAATGAGCAGTTCTTC. It translates to CASSIVMGGNEQFF. Full variable domain (outside the CDR3, taken from reference TRBV19 and TRBJ2-1): DGGITQSPKYLFRKEGQNVTLSCEQNLNHDAMYWYRQDPGQGLRLIYYSQIVNDFQKGDIAEGYSVSREKKESFPLTVTSAQKNPTAFYLCASSIVMGGNEQFFGPGTRLTVL.

V and J are TRBV5-1 and TRBJ2-3; the match to TRBD2 covers 10 bases. From germline, CDR1 is SGHRS and CDR2 YFSETQ. Trimming cost V 3 bases and J 4 bases; bases outside gene matches: 8. The CDR3 contains 16 residues. CDR3 nucleotides: TGCGCCAGCAGCTCGCTCCGGAGCGGGGGGGCAGATACGCAGTATTTT. It yields the protein CASSSLRSGGADTQYF.

V is TRBV5-8 and J is TRBJ2-2; 8 positions agree with TRBD2. The germline V gene encodes CDR1 SGHTS and CDR2 YDEGEE. The CDR3 covers 17 residues. Germline trimming cut 7 bases from V and 6 bases from J; bases unmatched to any gene: 17. The CDR3, as DNA: TGTGCCAGCGTCCCATCTTGGCGGGAGGTCCCGGCCGGGGAGCTGTTTTTT. It yields the protein CASVPSWREVPAGELFF. The entire variable domain, with the rest obtained from reference TRBV5-8 and TRBJ2-2, is as follows: EAGVTQSPTHLIKTRGQQATLRCSPISGHTSVYWYQQALGLGLQFLLWYDEGEERNRGNFPPRFSGRQFPNYSSELNVNALELEDSALYLCASVPSWREVPAGELFFGEGSRLTVL.

The CDR3 DNA sequence: TGTGCCTGGGCGAAAAGACAGGGGAGCACAGATACGCAGTATTTT. As protein: CAWAKRQGSTDTQYF. This rearrangement joins TRBV30 to TRBJ2-3; 8 bases match TRBD1. This CDR3 comprises 15 residues. Germline CDR1 and CDR2: GTSNPN and SVGIG (reference sequence). The J segment lost 0 bases and the V segment lost 5 bases, leaving 7 bases of the junction unmatched.